A selection of T cell receptor beta chains follows, all from one sample in a study of TIL therapy for anti-PD-1-resistant metastatic lung cancer. Clones were sequenced by immunoSEQ multiplex PCR, and TCRdb holds only the in-frame ones, with some missing. The sample includes around 50,000 clones, less than 85% of them seen just once. Sequenced material: blood, taken at baseline. The origin of the receptors is a person between 25 and 79 years old with non-small cell lung cancer. Each CDR3 is given with its conserved first and last residue. Fields, in order: clone size, J gene, V gene, D gene, CDR3 DNA, CDR3 protein. D genes are given only for firm matches. Expanded clones are given a class, and other clones once, few, many or no size at all.

clone size: -; J gene: TRBJ2-1; V gene: TRBV2; D gene: -; CDR3 DNA: TGTGCCAGCAGTGAAGGATTTTTGAACAATGAGCAGTTCTTC; CDR3 protein: CASSEGFLNNEQFF
clone size: -; J gene: TRBJ2-1; V gene: TRBV2; D gene: TRBD1; CDR3 DNA: TGTGCCAGCAGGGCCGGGACAGCGACCTACAATGAGCAGTTCTTC; CDR3 protein: CASRAGTATYNEQFF
clone size: -; J gene: TRBJ2-1; V gene: TRBV30; D gene: TRBD2; CDR3 DNA: TGTGCCTGGAGTGGACTAGCGGGAGGGGTATACAATGAGCAGTTCTTC; CDR3 protein: CAWSGLAGGVYNEQFF
clone size: -; J gene: TRBJ2-7; V gene: TRBV2; D gene: -; CDR3 DNA: TGTGCCAGCAGTTACCTACAGGGACGCGAGCAGTACTTC; CDR3 protein: CASSYLQGREQYF
clone size: -; J gene: TRBJ2-1; V gene: TRBV25-1; D gene: -; CDR3 DNA: TGTGCCAGCAGTGAGGGGCAGGGAGGCCCCAATGAGCAGTTCTTC; CDR3 protein: CASSEGQGGPNEQFF
clone size: -; J gene: TRBJ2-3; V gene: TRBV6-5; D gene: -; CDR3 DNA: TGTGCCAGCAGTTACTCACGACTAAGAAGCACAGATACGCAGTATTTT; CDR3 protein: CASSYSRLRSTDTQYF
clone size: -; J gene: TRBJ2-7; V gene: TRBV4-3; D gene: TRBD1; CDR3 DNA: TGCGCCAGCAGCCAAGACATTGGGGATGGGACAGTCATCTACGAGCAGTACTTC; CDR3 protein: CASSQDIGDGTVIYEQYF
clone size: -; J gene: TRBJ1-3; V gene: TRBV4-2; D gene: TRBD1; CDR3 DNA: TGTGCCAGCAGCCAGCCAAGACCCGGGACAGATGCGATCTCTGGAAACACCATATATTTT; CDR3 protein: CASSQPRPGTDAISGNTIYF
clone size: -; J gene: TRBJ1-1; V gene: TRBV18; D gene: -; CDR3 DNA: TGTGCCAGCTCCGCGGGGTTCCAAAAAATGAACACTGAAGCTTTCTTT; CDR3 protein: CASSAGFQKMNTEAFF
clone size: -; J gene: TRBJ2-3; V gene: TRBV6-6; D gene: -; CDR3 DNA: TGTGCCAGCATCAGGGATAGCACAGATACGCAGTATTTT; CDR3 protein: CASIRDSTDTQYF
clone size: -; J gene: TRBJ2-3; V gene: TRBV11-2; D gene: -; CDR3 DNA: TGTGCCAGCAGCTTCAGGACCTTTGGCACAGATACGCAGTATTTT; CDR3 protein: CASSFRTFGTDTQYF
clone size: once; J gene: TRBJ2-7; V gene: TRBV18; D gene: TRBD1; CDR3 DNA: TGTGCCAGCTCCCCGCCGGGACAGGGCTACGAGCAGTACTTC; CDR3 protein: CASSPPGQGYEQYF
clone size: -; J gene: TRBJ1-2; V gene: TRBV27; D gene: TRBD1; CDR3 DNA: TGTGCCAGCAGTCCGGACAGGGACTATGGCTACACCTTC; CDR3 protein: CASSPDRDYGYTF
clone size: -; J gene: TRBJ2-3; V gene: TRBV6-1; D gene: TRBD2; CDR3 DNA: TGTGCCAGCAGAGGGACTAGCGGGTTCACAGATACGCAGTATTTT; CDR3 protein: CASRGTSGFTDTQYF
clone size: -; J gene: TRBJ2-1; V gene: TRBV11-3; D gene: TRBD2; CDR3 DNA: TGTGCCAGCAGCAGCGGGACTAGCGAGAGGGGGAGCTCCTACAATGAGCAGTTCTTC; CDR3 protein: CASSSGTSERGSSYNEQFF
clone size: -; J gene: TRBJ2-7; V gene: TRBV4-3; D gene: -; CDR3 DNA: TGCGCCAGCAGCCAAGATCTGGCACCTTTTTACGAGCAGTACTTC; CDR3 protein: CASSQDLAPFYEQYF
clone size: -; J gene: TRBJ2-2; V gene: TRBV6-1; D gene: -; CDR3 DNA: TGTGCCAGCAGTGATTTAGGGAACACCGGGGAGCTGTTTTTT; CDR3 protein: CASSDLGNTGELFF
clone size: -; J gene: TRBJ1-4; V gene: TRBV7-8; D gene: TRBD1; CDR3 DNA: TGTGCCAGCAGCTTTCGACAGGGTGCAACTAATGAAAAACTGTTTTTT; CDR3 protein: CASSFRQGATNEKLFF
clone size: -; J gene: TRBJ2-5; V gene: TRBV27; D gene: TRBD2; CDR3 DNA: TGTGCCAGCAGTGGAGGCGTCTCTACTAGCGGGGAAGAGACCCAGTACTTC; CDR3 protein: CASSGGVSTSGEETQYF
clone size: -; J gene: TRBJ1-5; V gene: TRBV6-1; D gene: -; CDR3 DNA: TGTGCCAGCACCAGAATGAATCAGCCCCAGCATTTT; CDR3 protein: CASTRMNQPQHF
clone size: -; J gene: TRBJ1-5; V gene: TRBV7-2; D gene: TRBD1; CDR3 DNA: TGTGCCAGCAGCTTAGCTAGGGACAGGGGAGGCAATCAGCCCCAGCATTTT; CDR3 protein: CASSLARDRGGNQPQHF
clone size: -; J gene: TRBJ2-7; V gene: TRBV28; D gene: TRBD1; CDR3 DNA: TGTGCCAGCCATTACAGGGGGCGAACCTACGAGCAGTACTTC; CDR3 protein: CASHYRGRTYEQYF
clone size: -; J gene: TRBJ2-5; V gene: TRBV6-6; D gene: -; CDR3 DNA: TGTGCCAGGTTTGCGGCCTACCAAGAGACCCAGTACTTC; CDR3 protein: CARFAAYQETQYF
clone size: -; J gene: TRBJ1-5; V gene: TRBV28; D gene: -; CDR3 DNA: TGTGCCAGCAGCCCTAATCAGCCCCAGCATTTT; CDR3 protein: CASSPNQPQHF
clone size: -; J gene: TRBJ2-7; V gene: TRBV19; D gene: -; CDR3 DNA: TGTGCCAGTAGTCCCCGGGTTCGTTACCACCCCTACGAGCAGTACTTC; CDR3 protein: CASSPRVRYHPYEQYF
clone size: few; J gene: TRBJ2-7; V gene: TRBV10-3; D gene: TRBD1; CDR3 DNA: TGTGCCATCAGTGACCAGGACAGGGATGCCGACGAGCAGTACTTC; CDR3 protein: CAISDQDRDADEQYF
clone size: once; J gene: TRBJ2-2; V gene: TRBV7-2; D gene: -; CDR3 DNA: TGTGCCAGCAGCTTCGCCCCCGGGGAGACCGGGGAGCTGTTTTTT; CDR3 protein: CASSFAPGETGELFF
clone size: -; J gene: TRBJ1-4; V gene: TRBV4-2; D gene: -; CDR3 DNA: TGTGCCAGCAGCCCCCAGTCCGGTGAAAAACTGTTTTTT; CDR3 protein: CASSPQSGEKLFF
clone size: many; J gene: TRBJ2-2; V gene: TRBV9; D gene: -; CDR3 DNA: TGTGCCAGCAGCGTAGATTCCCGCACCGGGGAGCTGTTTTTT; CDR3 protein: CASSVDSRTGELFF
clone size: -; J gene: TRBJ2-1; V gene: TRBV5-1; D gene: -; CDR3 DNA: TGCGCCAGCAGCTTGGAGGGGGGCTCCTACAATGAGCAGTTCTTC; CDR3 protein: CASSLEGGSYNEQFF
clone size: -; J gene: TRBJ2-5; V gene: TRBV30; D gene: TRBD1; CDR3 DNA: TGTGCCTGGACCACAGGGGGCGGCGAGACCCAGTACTTC; CDR3 protein: CAWTTGGGETQYF
clone size: -; J gene: TRBJ1-2; V gene: TRBV6-5; D gene: -; CDR3 DNA: TGTGCCAGCAGGGTAGATAGGTACACCTTC; CDR3 protein: CASRVDRYTF
clone size: few; J gene: TRBJ2-2; V gene: TRBV19; D gene: -; CDR3 DNA: TGTGCCAGTAGGGACAGCTCCACCGGGGAGCTGTTTTTT; CDR3 protein: CASRDSSTGELFF
clone size: -; J gene: TRBJ2-6; V gene: TRBV5-6; D gene: -; CDR3 DNA: TGTGCCAGCAGCTTGTTGGGCCCGGCGGGGGCCAACGTCCTGACTTTC; CDR3 protein: CASSLLGPAGANVLTF
clone size: once; J gene: TRBJ2-7; V gene: TRBV11-2; D gene: -; CDR3 DNA: TGTGCCAGCAGCCTCGGGCGCTACGAGCAGTACTTC; CDR3 protein: CASSLGRYEQYF
clone size: few; J gene: TRBJ2-7; V gene: TRBV30; D gene: -; CDR3 DNA: TGTGCCTGGAGTGGGACACTCTCCTACGAGCAGTACTTC; CDR3 protein: CAWSGTLSYEQYF
clone size: few; J gene: TRBJ1-1; V gene: TRBV6-5; D gene: -; CDR3 DNA: TGTGCCAGCAGTTTGGCGGGGGGCACTGAAGCTTTCTTT; CDR3 protein: CASSLAGGTEAFF